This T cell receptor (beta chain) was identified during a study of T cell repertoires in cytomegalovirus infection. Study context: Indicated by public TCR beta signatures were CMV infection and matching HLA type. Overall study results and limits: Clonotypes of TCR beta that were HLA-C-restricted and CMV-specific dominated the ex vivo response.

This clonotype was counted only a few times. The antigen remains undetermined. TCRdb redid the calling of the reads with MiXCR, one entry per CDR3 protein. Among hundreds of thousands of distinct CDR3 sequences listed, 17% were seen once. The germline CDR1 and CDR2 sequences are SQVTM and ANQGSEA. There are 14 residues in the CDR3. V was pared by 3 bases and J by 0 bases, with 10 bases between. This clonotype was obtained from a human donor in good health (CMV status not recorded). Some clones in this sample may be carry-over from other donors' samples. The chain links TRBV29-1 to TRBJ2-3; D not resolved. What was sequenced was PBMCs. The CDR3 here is CSVDGQPSTDTQYF. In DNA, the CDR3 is TGCAGCGTTGATGGTCAGCCCAGCACAGATACGCAGTATTTT.